Below, 27 T cell receptor beta chains from the same sample are listed, as sequenced in a study of cytomegalovirus exposure and HLA in healthy donors. In the PCR, 60 Vbeta and 13 Jbeta primers were used. TCRdb keeps only in-frame clones here, not all; method: immunoSEQ multiplex PCR. The sample yields approximately 190,000 clones, about 86% seen once. Sequences were obtained from PBMCs. The source is a man in his forties in good health and CMV-seropositive.

This clone was recorded only once. V gene TRBV6-5 combines with J gene TRBJ1-1; D remains unclear. Looked up from germline, CDR1 is MNHEY and CDR2 is SVGAGI. CDR3 size: 13 residues. Trimming left V 7 bases short and J 5 bases short, with 14 bases between. The CDR3 reads CASTAPGWTEAFF. The CDR3 nucleotides are TGTGCCAGCACCGCCCCCGGGTGGACTGAAGCTTTCTTT.

The rearrangement uses TRBV6-5 and TRBJ2-7; 15 positions match TRBD2. V lost 6 bases and J lost 4; bases outside the gene matches: 4. The germline gives CDR1 MNHEY, CDR2 SVGAGI. This CDR3 is 15 amino acids long. The DNA of the CDR3 is TGTGCCAGCAGACAGGGACTAGCGGGAGGTTACGAGCAGTACTTC. It encodes CASRQGLAGGYEQYF.

V gene TRBV11-2 combines with J gene TRBJ2-1; 10 nucleotides align to TRBD1. V dropped 8 bases and J dropped 13; count of bases not matched to a gene: 14. CDR1 and CDR2 from the germline V gene are SGHAT and FQNNGV. The CDR3 spans 14 residues. The CDR3 nucleotides are TGTGCCAGCCGGGGGACAGGGGAGGGAAAGGGACAGTTCTTC. The encoded protein is CASRGTGEGKGQFF. Together with reference TRBV11-2 and TRBJ2-1, the CDR3 gives the full variable domain: EAGVAQSPRYKIIEKRQSVAFWCNPISGHATLYWYQQILGQGPKLLIQFQNNGVVDDSQLPKDRFSAERLKGVDSTLKIQPAKLEDSAVYLCASRGTGEGKGQFFGPGTRLTVL.

CDR3 protein: CASSIGQGLRPQHF. The CDR3 DNA is TGTGCCAGTAGTATAGGGCAGGGCTTAAGGCCCCAGCATTTT. The rearrangement links TRBV19 to TRBJ1-5, with D perhaps matching TRBD1 (5 bases). CDR3 length: 14 amino acids. The V end was cut by 1 base, the J end by 9 bases, with 13 bases between. Germline V gives CDR1 LNHDA, CDR2 SQIVND (reference sequence).

This chain joins TRBV5-1 and TRBJ2-2; 8 bases line up with TRBD2. The CDR3 loop spans 15 amino acids. Looked up from germline, CDR1 is SGHRS and CDR2 is YFSETQ. Trimming cost V 7 bases and J 7 bases; bases outside gene matches: 12. This chain's CDR3 is CASRTAGGNNGELFF. CDR3 DNA sequence: TGCGCCAGCCGAACGGCGGGAGGAAATAACGGGGAGCTGTTTTTT. Full variable domain (rest looked up from reference TRBV5-1 and TRBJ2-2): KAGVTQTPRYLIKTRGQQVTLSCSPISGHRSVSWYQQTPGQGLQFLFEYFSETQRNKGNFPGRFSGRQFSNSRSEMNVSTLELGDSALYLCASRTAGGNNGELFFGEGSRLTVL.

The chain combines TRBV7-2 with TRBJ1-5, with 7 bases lining up with TRBD1. CDR1 is SGHTA, CDR2 FQGNSA, per germline. This CDR3 spans 15 amino acids. The V segment lost 3 bases and the J segment 4 bases; nucleotides outside the gene matches: 6. The CDR3 protein is CASSLEDRLNQPQHF. CDR3 in DNA: TGTGCCAGCAGCTTGGAGGACAGGCTTAATCAGCCCCAGCATTTT.

V is TRBV28 and J is TRBJ1-2; TRBD1 matches at 11 bases. Looked up from germline, CDR1 is MDHEN and CDR2 is SYDVKM. Germline trimming cut 1 base from V and 4 bases from J; bases unmatched to any gene: 5. CDR3 length equals 16 residues. The CDR3 nucleotides read TGTGCCAGCAGTTTATCCCTGGGACAGGGGGGCTATGGCTACACCTTC. Its protein product is CASSLSLGQGGYGYTF.

The chain carries TRBV9 and TRBJ2-7; TRBD1 aligns across 9 bases. With V trimmed by 3 bases and J by 2 bases, 6 bases remained unmatched. This CDR3 has 15 amino acids. Germline assignment: CDR1 SGDLS and CDR2 YYNGEE. CDR3 in DNA: TGTGCCAGCAGCGGAAGACAGGGGGGACCCTACGAGCAGTACTTC. It specifies CASSGRQGGPYEQYF.

With respect to this clone: Other DNA sequences of this sample code for an identical CDR3. V and J are TRBV5-1 and TRBJ2-5; 7 positions match TRBD1. The CDR3 is made up of 13 amino acids. CDR1 is SGHRS, CDR2 YFSETQ, per germline. V was clipped by 4 bases and J by 2 bases; unmatched bases: 2. The CDR3 reads CASSLGQQETQYF. In nucleotides, the CDR3 is TGCGCCAGCAGCCTGGGACAGCAAGAGACCCAGTACTTC.

The rearrangement joins TRBV11-3 to TRBJ2-2, with D maybe TRBD1 (6 bases). This CDR3 has 15 amino acids. Germline values: CDR1 SGHNT, CDR2 YENEEA. Trimming removed 0 bases at V and 7 bases at J, with 12 bases between. The chain's CDR3 is CASSLDSGEFGELFF. CDR3 in DNA: TGTGCCAGCAGCTTAGATTCAGGGGAGTTCGGGGAGCTGTTTTTT.

The rearrangement joins TRBV9 to TRBJ1-2; the D is unclear. CDR1 is SGDLS and CDR2 is YYNGEE in the germline V gene. The CDR3 contains 14 residues. V shed 0 bases and J shed 8 bases, with 14 bases lying between them. The chain's CDR3 is CASSVEGLLGGYTF. The CDR3 coding sequence is TGTGCCAGCAGCGTAGAAGGCCTCCTAGGAGGCTACACCTTC.

This clone showed up just a few times. The rearrangement uses TRBV28 and TRBJ1-1; possible D gene TRBD1, 5 bases. The germline gives CDR1 MDHEN, CDR2 SYDVKM. Trimming took 3 bases from V and 1 from J, leaving 9 bases between them. The CDR3 runs 14 residues. DNA of the CDR3: TGTGCCAGCAGTTTGATCCAGGGGAACACTGAAGCTTTCTTT. Its translation is CASSLIQGNTEAFF.

This clone came up once. The chain combines TRBV9 with TRBJ2-1; 8 bases agree with TRBD2. V was pared by 0 bases and J by 3 bases, with 14 bases of the junction left unmatched. Germline V gene lookup returns CDR1 SGDLS and CDR2 YYNGEE. This CDR3 spans 19 amino acids. This CDR3 is CASSVVPYTRREDYNEQFF. DNA for the CDR3: TGTGCCAGCAGCGTAGTCCCTTATACCCGGCGGGAGGACTACAATGAGCAGTTCTTC.

The V and J genes are TRBV5-5 and TRBJ1-4; D is undetermined. CDR3 length equals 16 residues. Germline assignment: CDR1 SGHKS and CDR2 YYEKEE (reference sequence). The V end lost 2 bases, the J end lost 0 bases, and 11 bases lay between the germline ends. The CDR3 is CASSLRGGSTNEKLFF. The CDR3 DNA sequence: TGTGCCAGCAGCTTACGGGGAGGATCAACTAATGAAAAACTGTTTTTT. Full variable domain (missing parts from reference TRBV5-5 and TRBJ1-4): DAGVTQSPTHLIKTRGQQVTLRCSPISGHKSVSWYQQVLGQGPQFIFQYYEKEERGRGNFPDRFSARQFPNYSSELNVNALLLGDSALYLCASSLRGGSTNEKLFFGSGTQLSVL.

The rearrangement joins TRBV14 to TRBJ2-6; D not certain. The V gene lost 8 bases and the J gene lost 0 bases, with 5 bases spanning the gap. The CDR3 extends over 13 amino acids. Germline values: CDR1 SGHDN, CDR2 FVKESK. CDR3 DNA: TGTGCCAGCGTAGCCTCTGGGGCCAACGTCCTGACTTTC. It specifies CASVASGANVLTF.

CDR3 sequence: CASSYRGINEKLFF. The CDR3 bases are TGCGCCAGCAGCTACAGGGGTATTAATGAAAAACTGTTTTTT. The chain uses TRBV5-1 and TRBJ1-4, with 7 bases identical to TRBD1. Germline CDR1 SGHRS, CDR2 YFSETQ. J gave up 4 bases and V 3 bases, and 3 bases lay outside the gene matches. The CDR3 extends over 14 amino acids.

The rearrangement links TRBV28 to TRBJ1-2; D remains unclear. From germline, CDR1 is MDHEN and CDR2 SYDVKM. Between the trimmed V and J ends, which lost 6 bases and 5 bases, there was a span of 16 bases. There are 14 residues in the CDR3. CDR3 bases: TGTGCCAGCAGCGGCCAGGTTTACTGGTATGGCTACACCTTC. Translation: CASSGQVYWYGYTF.

The DNA of the CDR3 is TGCAGCGCCGGTGGACAGGGGTCTATCTATGAGCAGTTCTTC. Its protein product is CSAGGQGSIYEQFF. The V and J genes are TRBV29-1 and TRBJ2-1; 9 bases match TRBD1. Unmatched junction bases numbered 12, after V lost 7 bases and J lost 8 bases. CDR1 is SQVTM and CDR2 is ANQGSEA in the germline V gene. This CDR3 spans 14 amino acids.

This chain joins TRBV19 and TRBJ2-1, with D possibly TRBD2 on 5 matching bases. Trimming took off 5 bases at V and 6 bases at J, with 20 bases between the two ends. CDR1 and CDR2 from the germline V gene are LNHDA and SQIVND (reference sequence). This CDR3 contains 16 residues. In DNA form, the CDR3 reads TGTGCCAGTAGTCCCTCCCCGGGGTTCCCTTCCAATGAGCAGTTCTTC. Translation gives CASSPSPGFPSNEQFF.

V and J are TRBV30 and TRBJ2-7; 7 nucleotides agree with TRBD2. The CDR3 has 14 residues. The V segment lost 2 bases and the J segment 2 bases; nucleotides outside the gene matches: 6. Germline V gives CDR1 GTSNPN, CDR2 SVGIG (reference sequence). CDR3 sequence reads: CAWSPLAFTYEQYF. Here the CDR3 DNA reads TGTGCCTGGAGTCCACTAGCGTTCACCTACGAGCAGTACTTC.

This rearrangement joins TRBV5-4 to TRBJ1-1, with TRBD1 matching 8 bases. Germline CDR1 SGHNT, CDR2 YYREEE (reference sequence). The CDR3 has 15 amino acids. V lost 4 bases, J lost 1 base, and 6 bases stayed unmatched. The CDR3 DNA reads as TGTGCCAGCAGCCCGTGGACAGGGAAGAACACTGAAGCTTTCTTT. Encoded protein: CASSPWTGKNTEAFF.

Worth noting for this clone: This CDR3 is also generated by other DNA sequences in the sample. The genes are TRBV27 and TRBJ2-7; D call uncertain. V was clipped by 3 bases and J by 1 base, with 13 bases between them. The CDR3 has 15 residues. Germline V CDR1 and CDR2: MNHEY, SMNVEV (reference sequence). Here the CDR3 DNA reads TGTGCCAGCAGTTTGTCGGTTGGCGGTTCCTACGAGCAGTACTTC. Translation: CASSLSVGGSYEQYF.

This clone has only one observation. Germline and junction disagree at one end, which may indicate a read error. This chain joins TRBV29-1 and TRBJ2-1; 7 nucleotides match TRBD2. The germline V gene has CDR1 SQVTM and CDR2 ANQGSEA. The CDR3 is 14 residues long. CDR3 sequence: CSAENRLAKSEQFF. Here the CDR3 DNA reads TGCAGCGCTGAAAATCGACTAGCAAAGAGTGAGCAGTTCTTC.

V gene TRBV5-6 combines with J gene TRBJ2-1; a possible D gene is TRBD1 (6 bases). Germline V gene sequence: CDR1 SGHDT, CDR2 YYEEEE. V lost 4 bases and J 4 bases, leaving 9 bases between the germline ends. There are 13 residues in the CDR3. Written as DNA, the CDR3 is TGTGCCAGCAGCCGCGGACAGTACAATGAGCAGTTCTTC. Translation gives CASSRGQYNEQFF. Variable domain in full (rest from reference TRBV5-6 and TRBJ2-1): DAGVTQSPTHLIKTRGQQVTLRCSPKSGHDTVSWYQQALGQGPQFIFQYYEEEERQRGNFPDRFSGHQFPNYSSELNVNALLLGDSALYLCASSRGQYNEQFFGPGTRLTVL.

The V call is TRBV10-1, the J call TRBJ2-7; a weak D match, TRBD1 (7 bases). Germline V CDR1 and CDR2: WNHNN, SYGVQD (reference sequence). V was trimmed by 4 bases and J by 6 bases, leaving 13 bases between them. The CDR3 runs to 13 residues. The CDR3 region is CASSVAGGREQYF. CDR3 bases: TGCGCCAGCAGTGTGGCAGGGGGGCGCGAGCAGTACTTC.

V and J are TRBV23-1 and TRBJ1-4; 8 positions match TRBD1. TRBV23-1 is flagged as an ORF with uncertain function. J was trimmed by 8 bases and V by 8 bases; bases with no gene match: 13. The CDR3 covers 15 residues. The CDR3 coding sequence is TGCGCCAGCCGTTTTAGCCCGACAGGGGACGAAAAACTGTTTTTT. It specifies CASRFSPTGDEKLFF.

This chain joins TRBV20-1 and TRBJ2-1; D gene unclear. This CDR3 is 11 amino acids long. Trimming cost V 1 base and J 7 bases, with 5 bases left between them. Per germline, CDR1 DFQATT and CDR2 SNEGSKA (reference sequence). The CDR3 nucleotides are TGCAGTGCTAGAGCCGGGAATGAGCAGTTCTTC. Translating gives CSARAGNEQFF.